This T cell receptor (beta chain) came from a study of OX40 agonist ivuxolimab in advanced cancers. General study points: Nonresponders, in some cases, also had low normalized T-cell clonal expansion.

Trimming removed 3 bases from V and 7 bases from J, with 12 bases in between. The CDR3 contains 13 residues. Germline V CDR1 and CDR2: MNHGY, SVAAGI. With respect to this clone: Its matching antigen is unknown.

The method was immunoSEQ multiplex PCR; TCRdb's version includes in-frame clones alone and lacks a portion of them. The data show more than 25,000 clones, approximately 86% seen once. This chain links TRBV6-9 with TRBJ1-1; D is perhaps TRBD1 (5 bases). Source: CD4+ or CD8+ T cells sorted from blood, taken in a trial of the OX40 agonist ivuxolimab. This sequence originates from an adult with an advanced solid tumor such as melanoma, head and neck, liver or kidney cancer. The CDR3: CASSYSGGDEAFF. As DNA, the CDR3 is TGTGCCAGCAGTTACTCGGGAGGGGATGAAGCTTTCTTT.